This TCR beta chain was identified in a study of T cells in Graves' hyperthyroidism and ophthalmopathy. Overall study context: Pretreatment peripheral blood was obtained at initial diagnosis. Study-level results: Most clonotypes that expanded in the thyroid above 0.001 also showed up in blood.

V dropped 4 bases and J dropped 4; count of bases not matched to a gene: 14. The germline V gene encodes CDR1 KGHDR and CDR2 SFDVKD. CDR3 length: 18 residues. It was RNA transcripts that yielded the amplified TCR beta CDR3 regions. In the first-round RT-PCR of the TCR CDR3, the HTBI primer set was used. One entry per CDR3 protein results from TCRdb running MiXCR on the multiplex PCR reads. The sample carries about 640,000 distinct CDR3 sequences, more than 20% recorded once. This clonotype turned up a few times. Its antigen remains unknown. Clinical symptoms, serum thyroxine and TRAb, thyroid ultrasound and orbital computed tomography together formed the diagnostic basis.

Sequencing was carried out using blood. The rearrangement uses TRBV24-1 and TRBJ1-5, with 8 bases identical to TRBD1. This TCR was recovered from a man aged 25 to 40 with Graves' ophthalmopathy. The CDR3 protein is CATSERSGRQGLNQPQHF. CDR3 DNA sequence: TGTGCCACCAGTGAACGGTCCGGGAGACAGGGGCTTAATCAGCCCCAGCATTTT.